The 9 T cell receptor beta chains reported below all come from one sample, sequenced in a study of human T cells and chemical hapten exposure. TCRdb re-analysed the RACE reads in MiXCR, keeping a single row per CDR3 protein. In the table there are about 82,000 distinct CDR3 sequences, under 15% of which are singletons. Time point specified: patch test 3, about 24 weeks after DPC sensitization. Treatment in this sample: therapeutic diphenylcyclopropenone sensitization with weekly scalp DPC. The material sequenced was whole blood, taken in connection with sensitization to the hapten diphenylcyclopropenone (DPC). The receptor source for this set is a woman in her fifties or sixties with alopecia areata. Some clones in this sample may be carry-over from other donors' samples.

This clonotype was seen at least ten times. CDR3 amino acids: CSAPDRGRGNPRFSYNSPLHF. CDR3 nucleotides: TGCAGTGCCCCCGATCGCGGCAGGGGGAATCCCAGATTCTCCTATAATTCACCCCTCCACTTT. V usage is TRBV20-1 and J usage is TRBJ1-6; TRBD1 matches 7 bases. The V gene end was trimmed by 6 bases and the J gene end by 0 bases; junction bases not matched to a gene: 23. This CDR3 has 21 amino acids. Looked up from germline, CDR1 is DFQATT and CDR2 is SNEGSKA (reference sequence).

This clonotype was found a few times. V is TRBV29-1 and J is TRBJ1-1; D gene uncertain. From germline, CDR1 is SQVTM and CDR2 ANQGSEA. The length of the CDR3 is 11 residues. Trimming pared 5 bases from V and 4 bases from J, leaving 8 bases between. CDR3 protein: CSVQPSTEAFF. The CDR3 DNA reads TGCAGCGTTCAACCAAGCACTGAAGCTTTCTTT. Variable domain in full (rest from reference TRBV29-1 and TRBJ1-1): SAVISQKPSRDICQRGTSLTIQCQVDSQVTMMFWYRQQPGQSLTLIATANQGSEATYESGFVIDKFPISRPNLTFSTLTVSNMSPEDSSIYLCSVQPSTEAFFGQGTRLTVV.

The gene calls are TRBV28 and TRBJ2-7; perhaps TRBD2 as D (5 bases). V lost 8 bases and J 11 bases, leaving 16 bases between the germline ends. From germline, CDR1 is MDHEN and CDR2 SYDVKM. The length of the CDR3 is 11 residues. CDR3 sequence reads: CASGDRYGEYF. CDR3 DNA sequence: TGTGCCAGCGGGGATCGATACGGGGAGTACTTC. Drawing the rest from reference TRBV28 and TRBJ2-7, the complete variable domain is DVKVTQSSRYLVKRTGEKVFLECVQDMDHENMFWYRQDPGLGLRLIYFSYDVKMKEKGDIPEGYSVSREKKERFSLILESASTNQTSMYLCASGDRYGEYFGPGTRLTVT.

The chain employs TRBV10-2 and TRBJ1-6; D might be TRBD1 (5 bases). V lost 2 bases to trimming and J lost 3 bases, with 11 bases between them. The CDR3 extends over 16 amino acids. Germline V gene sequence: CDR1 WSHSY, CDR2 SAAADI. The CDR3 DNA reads TGCGCCAGCAGTGAGAGGGGAGGCCTCTATAATTCACCCCTCCACTTT. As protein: CASSERGGLYNSPLHF.

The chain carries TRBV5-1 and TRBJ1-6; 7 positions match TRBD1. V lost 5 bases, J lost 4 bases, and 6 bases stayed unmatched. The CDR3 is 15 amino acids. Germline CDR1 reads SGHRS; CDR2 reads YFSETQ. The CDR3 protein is CASRLGQNYNSPLHF. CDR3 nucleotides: TGCGCCAGCAGGCTGGGACAGAATTATAATTCACCCCTCCACTTT.

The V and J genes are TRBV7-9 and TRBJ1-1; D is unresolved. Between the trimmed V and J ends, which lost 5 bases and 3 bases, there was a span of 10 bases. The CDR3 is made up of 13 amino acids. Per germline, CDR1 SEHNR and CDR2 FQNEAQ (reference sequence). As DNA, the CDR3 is TGTGCCAGCAGCCCTCAGGCTGACACTGAAGCTTTCTTT. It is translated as CASSPQADTEAFF.

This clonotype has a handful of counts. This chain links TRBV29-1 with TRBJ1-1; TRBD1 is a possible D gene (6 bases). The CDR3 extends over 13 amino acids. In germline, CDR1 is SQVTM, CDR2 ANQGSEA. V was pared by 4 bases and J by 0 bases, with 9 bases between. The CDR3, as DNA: TGCAGCGTTGTGGACAGCATGAACACTGAAGCTTTCTTT. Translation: CSVVDSMNTEAFF.

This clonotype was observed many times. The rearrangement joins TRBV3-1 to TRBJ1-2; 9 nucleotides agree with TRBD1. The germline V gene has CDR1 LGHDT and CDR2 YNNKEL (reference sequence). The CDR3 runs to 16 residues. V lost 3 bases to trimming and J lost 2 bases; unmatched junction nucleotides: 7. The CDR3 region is CASSHSSGQGNYGYTF. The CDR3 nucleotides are TGTGCCAGCAGCCATAGTTCCGGACAGGGGAACTATGGCTACACCTTC.

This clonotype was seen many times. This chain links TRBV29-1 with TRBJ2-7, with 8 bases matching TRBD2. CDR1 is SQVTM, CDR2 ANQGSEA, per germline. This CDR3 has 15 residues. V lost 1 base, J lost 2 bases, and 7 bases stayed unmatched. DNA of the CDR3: TGCAGCGTTGAAGGCGGAAGCGGGAGCCCCTACGAGCAGTACTTC. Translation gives CSVEGGSGSPYEQYF.